Sequencing of this T cell receptor beta chain was carried out in a study of T cell responses to AZD1222 COVID-19 vaccine. Findings of the study overall: Just a handful of people given AZD1222 tested seropositive at baseline. Vaccine-related CD4 TCRs covered spike, predominating at 160-218 and 743-854. There were mostly white British donors and more females than males, and clonal diversity was possibly underestimated.

A remark on this clone: The antigen is unknown.

Profiled with immunoSEQ multiplex PCR; TCRdb holds only in-frame clones, not every one. The sample lists around 140,000 clones, about nine tenths occurring once. The germline CDR1 and CDR2 sequences are ENHRY and SYGVKD. CDR3 length: 11 amino acids. V trimming: 5 bases; J trimming: 12 bases; junction bases outside the gene matches: 4. The chain is built from TRBV10-3 and TRBJ2-1; 7 bases align to TRBD1. The receptor's source is an adult who received the AZD1222 COVID-19 vaccine. Material: peripheral blood, obtained 28 days after the second AZD1222 dose. The chain's CDR3 is CAISPGTAQFF. The CDR3 bases are TGTGCCATCAGTCCCGGGACAGCGCAGTTCTTC.